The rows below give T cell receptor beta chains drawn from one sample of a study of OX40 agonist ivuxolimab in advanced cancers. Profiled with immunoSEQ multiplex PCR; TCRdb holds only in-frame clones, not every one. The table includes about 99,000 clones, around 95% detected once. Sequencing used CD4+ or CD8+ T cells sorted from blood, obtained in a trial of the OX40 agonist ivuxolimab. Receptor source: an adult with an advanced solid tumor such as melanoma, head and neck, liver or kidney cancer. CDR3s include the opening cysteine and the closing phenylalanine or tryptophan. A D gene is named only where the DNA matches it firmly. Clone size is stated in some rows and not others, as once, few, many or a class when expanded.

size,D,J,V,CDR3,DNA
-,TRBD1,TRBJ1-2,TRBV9,CASSTTGGRNGYTF,TGTGCCAGCAGCACGACAGGGGGCAGGAATGGCTACACCTTC
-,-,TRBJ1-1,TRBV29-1,CSVDFVNTEAFF,TGCAGCGTTGATTTCGTAAACACTGAAGCTTTCTTT
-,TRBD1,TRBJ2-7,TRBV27,CASSYGQGYEQYF,TGTGCCAGCAGTTATGGACAGGGGTACGAGCAGTACTTC
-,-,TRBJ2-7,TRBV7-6,CASSHGDSLEQYF,TGTGCCAGCAGTCACGGCGACTCTCTCGAGCAGTACTTC
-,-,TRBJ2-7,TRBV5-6,CASSLPVSYEQYF,TGTGCCAGCAGCTTGCCCGTGAGCTACGAGCAGTACTTC
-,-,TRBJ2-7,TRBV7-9,CASSRKAGGYEQYF,TGTGCCAGCAGCCGAAAGGCCGGGGGCTACGAGCAGTACTTC
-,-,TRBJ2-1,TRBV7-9,CASSPPGTLRNEQFF,TGTGCCAGCAGTCCGCCTGGGACCCTTAGGAATGAGCAGTTCTTC
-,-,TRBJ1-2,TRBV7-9,CASSASHRADGYTF,TGTGCCAGCAGCGCCTCCCACAGGGCGGACGGCTACACCTTC
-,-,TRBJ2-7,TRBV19,CASSIPRAGSYEQYF,TGTGCCAGTAGTATCCCGCGTGCGGGAAGTTACGAGCAGTACTTC
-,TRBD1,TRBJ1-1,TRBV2,CASRRQGNTEAFF,TGTGCCAGCAGGCGACAGGGGAACACTGAAGCTTTCTTT
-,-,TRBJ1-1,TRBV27,CASSFGDGTEAFF,TGTGCCAGCAGTTTTGGGGACGGCACTGAAGCTTTCTTT
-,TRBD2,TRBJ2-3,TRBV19,CASSILAGGLDTQYF,TGTGCCAGTAGTATATTAGCGGGGGGGCTGGATACGCAGTATTTT
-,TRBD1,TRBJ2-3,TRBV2,CATDRGSDTQYF,TGTGCCACAGACAGGGGTTCAGATACGCAGTATTTT
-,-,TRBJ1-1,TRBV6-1,CASMEGNTEAFF,TGTGCCAGCATGGAGGGGAACACTGAAGCTTTCTTT
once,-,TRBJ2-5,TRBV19,CASSIIRDRQETQYF,TGTGCCAGTAGTATAATCCGGGACCGGCAAGAGACCCAGTACTTC